These 21 T cell receptor beta chains were all obtained from the same sample, sequenced in a study of control samples from healthy donors and cancer patients. TCRdb's table, derived via immunoSEQ multiplex PCR, lists solely in-frame clones and lacks some. The profile covers around 90,000 clones, with about 89% appearing a single time and more than 20% taken by the ten largest. Sequencing was performed on blood. These receptors were collected from a man younger than 40 in good health.

The chain recombines TRBV3-1 (or the pseudogene TRBV3-2) with TRBJ2-7; 9 nucleotides agree with TRBD2. The V gene end was trimmed by 2 bases and the J gene end by 3 bases; junction bases not matched to a gene: 5. The CDR3 loop spans 15 amino acids. Germline V gene sequence: CDR1 LGHDT, CDR2 YNNKEL (reference sequence). This CDR3 is CASSQSSGGNYEQYV. As DNA, the CDR3 is TGTGCCAGCAGCCAATCAAGCGGGGGGAACTACGAGCAGTACGTC.

The chain links TRBV6-2 or TRBV6-3 to TRBJ1-2; D perhaps matches TRBD1 (6 bases). Per the germline V gene, CDR1 is MNHEY and CDR2 is SVGEGT. V was clipped by 6 bases and J by 3 bases, with 14 bases between them. The CDR3 is 14 residues long. CDR3 DNA sequence: TGTGCCAGCAGGTACCAGGGGAACGACTATGGCTACACCTTC. Translated, it gives CASRYQGNDYGYTF.

This chain links TRBV21-1 with TRBJ1-3. TRBV21-1 is flagged as a pseudogene. The CDR3 consists of 13 residues. This CDR3 reads CASSKEAARGPLF. DNA of the CDR3: TGTGCCAGCAGCAAAGAGGCCGCTCGCGGGCCCCTCTTT.

The chain uses TRBV2 and TRBJ2-2; tentatively, D is TRBD1 or TRBD2 (5 bases each). The CDR3 is made up of 15 amino acids. In germline, CDR1 is SNHLY, CDR2 FYNNEI. V gave up 7 bases and J gave up 1 base, with 13 bases separating them. CDR3 loop: CASTGDRRNTGELFF. The DNA for the CDR3 is TGTGCCAGCACTGGGGACCGAAGGAACACCGGGGAGCTGTTTTTT.

About this clone: Compared with germline, one end of the junction differs, possibly owing to a read error. This CDR3 is CTSSPVRSPNEQFF. DNA of the CDR3: TGTACCAGCAGCCCGGTCAGGTCCCCCAATGAGCAGTTCTTC. The chain uses TRBV7-9 and TRBJ2-1; the D is unclear. From germline, CDR1 is SEHNR and CDR2 FQNEAQ (reference sequence). The CDR3 covers 14 residues. Drawing the rest from reference TRBV7-9 and TRBJ2-1, the complete variable domain is DTGVSQNPRHKITKRGQNVTFRCDPISEHNRLYWYRQTLGQGPEFLTYFQNEAQLEKSRLLSDRFSAERPKGSFSTLEIQRTEQGDSAMYLCTSSPVRSPNEQFFGPGTRLTVL.

The J gene is TRBJ2-3, the V gene TRBV30; 10 bases agree with TRBD2. Germline V CDR1 and CDR2: GTSNPN, SVGIG (reference sequence). This CDR3 has 15 amino acids. V was clipped by 1 base and J by 4 bases; unmatched bases: 5. The DNA for the CDR3 is TGTGCCTGGAGTGCGAGCGGGGGGGCCGCAGATACGCAGTATTTT. Its translation is CAWSASGGAADTQYF.

The V and J genes are TRBV6-1 and TRBJ2-5; D unclear. Trimming removed 3 bases from V and 2 bases from J, with 4 bases in between. Germline V gene data show CDR1 as MNHNS and CDR2 as SASEGT. This CDR3 region has 12 residues. CDR3 DNA: TGTGCCAGCAGTGAGCAGCAAGAGACCCAGTACTTC. Translated: CASSEQQETQYF.

The chain joins TRBV20-1 to TRBJ2-5; D remains ambiguous. This CDR3 region has 11 residues. From germline, CDR1 is DFQATT and CDR2 SNEGSKA (reference sequence). Trimming stripped 3 bases from V and 7 bases from J, with 9 bases between. In DNA, the CDR3 is TGCAGTGCTAGTTATAAGACGACCCAGTACTTC. This encodes CSASYKTTQYF.

CDR3 sequence (DNA): TGCGCCAGCAGCCAAGTAGGAGAGACCCACACTGAAGCTTTCTTT. Residues: CASSQVGETHTEAFF. The gene calls are TRBV4-1 and TRBJ1-1; no reliable D call. V dropped 1 base and J dropped 3 bases, with 12 bases sitting between them. CDR3 length: 15 amino acids. The germline CDR1 and CDR2 sequences are MGHRA and YSYEKL.

The chain is built from TRBV25-1 and TRBJ2-3; 7 nucleotides line up with TRBD2. V lost 5 bases and J lost 2; bases outside the gene matches: 1. This CDR3 contains 13 residues. Germline assignment: CDR1 MGHDK and CDR2 SYGVNS. The CDR3 DNA sequence: TGTGCCAGCAGTAGCGGGAACACAGATACGCAGTATTTT. Protein: CASSSGNTDTQYF.

CDR3 protein: CASSLSRTSAYNEQFF. The CDR3 bases are TGTGCCAGCAGTTTATCCAGGACTAGCGCTTACAATGAGCAGTTCTTC. This chain joins TRBV27 and TRBJ2-1; 9 bases agree with TRBD2. The trim removed 0 bases at V and 4 bases at J, leaving 4 bases unmatched. The CDR3 spans 16 residues. The germline V gene has CDR1 MNHEY and CDR2 SMNVEV (reference sequence).

This chain uses TRBV24-1 with TRBJ1-1; TRBD1 matches 7 bases. In germline, CDR1 is KGHDR, CDR2 SFDVKD. This CDR3 comprises 15 residues. Unmatched junction bases numbered 7, after V lost 3 bases and J lost 4 bases. CDR3 amino acids: CATSDPRQGATEAFF. The DNA for the CDR3 is TGTGCCACCAGTGATCCTAGACAGGGCGCCACTGAAGCTTTCTTT.

This sequence joins TRBV30 and TRBJ2-5, with D perhaps TRBD1 (5 bases). Germline CDR1 is GTSNPN and CDR2 is SVGIG (reference sequence). Trimming pared 5 bases from V and 6 bases from J, leaving 19 bases between. This CDR3 has 14 residues. CDR3 DNA: TGTGCCTGGGCGAATCTAAGGAAGGGGAAGACCCAGTACTTC. It specifies CAWANLRKGKTQYF.

The chain joins TRBV20-1 to TRBJ2-3; 7 bases are a match to TRBD2. V dropped 3 bases and J dropped 2; count of bases not matched to a gene: 8. The V gene's germline CDR1 is DFQATT and CDR2 SNEGSKA (reference sequence). The CDR3 loop spans 15 amino acids. CDR3 nucleotide sequence: TGCAGTGCTAGTCTTTTGCGGGGGTACACAGATACGCAGTATTTT. Its translation is CSASLLRGYTDTQYF.

The rearrangement joins TRBV25-1 to TRBJ1-3; D possibly corresponds to TRBD1 (6 bases). Trimming shortened V by 1 base and J by 2 bases, and 15 bases separated the two germline ends. The germline V gene has CDR1 MGHDK and CDR2 SYGVNS. CDR3 length: 17 residues. The CDR3 region has the DNA TGTGCCAGCAGTGAATTTTGGGGTGGGGGGCCTGGAAACACCATATATTTT. Residues: CASSEFWGGGPGNTIYF.

V usage is TRBV27 and J usage is TRBJ1-1, with D possibly TRBD1 on 5 matching bases. This CDR3 is built from 15 residues. The ends were cut back, 3 bases at V and 3 bases at J, with 14 bases in the middle. Germline CDR1 is MNHEY and CDR2 is SMNVEV (reference sequence). The CDR3 loop reads CASSFGGAGYTEAFF. CDR3 sequence (DNA): TGTGCCAGCAGTTTCGGGGGAGCGGGGTACACTGAAGCTTTCTTT.

This clone showed up just once. The gene calls are TRBV19 and TRBJ1-6; D is perhaps TRBD1 (5 bases). V gave up 2 bases and J gave up 5 bases, with 10 bases separating them. The length of the CDR3 is 15 residues. Per germline, CDR1 LNHDA and CDR2 SQIVND (reference sequence). CDR3 sequence reads: CASSIPGRNNSPLHF. The CDR3 nucleotides are TGTGCCAGTAGTATACCAGGGAGGAATAATTCACCCCTCCACTTT. The full variable domain, in which reference TRBV19 and TRBJ1-6 provide the parts outside the CDR3, is DGGITQSPKYLFRKEGQNVTLSCEQNLNHDAMYWYRQDPGQGLRLIYYSQIVNDFQKGDIAEGYSVSREKKESFPLTVTSAQKNPTAFYLCASSIPGRNNSPLHFGNGTRLTVT.

The CDR3 DNA is TGCGCCAGCAGTGAACCGGGGGTCTTCTCTGGGGCCAACGTCCTGACTTTC. It encodes CASSEPGVFSGANVLTF. V gene TRBV10-2 combines with J gene TRBJ2-6, with D tentatively TRBD2 (6 bases). Trimming removed 3 bases at V and 0 bases at J, with 12 bases between. The CDR3 contains 17 residues. Looked up from germline, CDR1 is WSHSY and CDR2 is SAAADI.

DNA for the CDR3: TGTGCCAGCAGCGCCTCGACTAGCGGGGGGCTAGATACGCAGTATTTT. Translating gives CASSASTSGGLDTQYF. V is TRBV5-4 and J is TRBJ2-3; 13 bases are shared with TRBD2. The CDR3 has 16 amino acids. Unmatched junction bases numbered 7, after V lost 4 bases and J lost 5 bases. Germline CDR1 and CDR2: SGHNT and YYREEE (reference sequence).

This rearrangement joins TRBV9 to TRBJ1-4; TRBD1 matches at 9 bases. Germline-derived CDR1 and CDR2 are SGDLS and YYNGEE. This CDR3 is built from 15 residues. After removal of 4 bases from V and 4 bases from J, the junction contained 5 bases not matched to a gene. The chain's CDR3 is CASSSRQGDNEKLFF. The DNA of the CDR3 is TGTGCCAGCAGCTCCAGACAGGGGGATAATGAAAAACTGTTTTTT.

This chain joins TRBV21-1 and TRBJ2-5; the table gives TRBD2 as D, unverified against the DNA. TRBV21-1 is a pseudogene. The CDR3 is made up of 14 amino acids. CDR3 protein: CASSKGWWGDTQYF. The CDR3 nucleotides read TGTGCCAGCAGCAAAGGCTGGTGGGGGGACACCCAGTACTTC.